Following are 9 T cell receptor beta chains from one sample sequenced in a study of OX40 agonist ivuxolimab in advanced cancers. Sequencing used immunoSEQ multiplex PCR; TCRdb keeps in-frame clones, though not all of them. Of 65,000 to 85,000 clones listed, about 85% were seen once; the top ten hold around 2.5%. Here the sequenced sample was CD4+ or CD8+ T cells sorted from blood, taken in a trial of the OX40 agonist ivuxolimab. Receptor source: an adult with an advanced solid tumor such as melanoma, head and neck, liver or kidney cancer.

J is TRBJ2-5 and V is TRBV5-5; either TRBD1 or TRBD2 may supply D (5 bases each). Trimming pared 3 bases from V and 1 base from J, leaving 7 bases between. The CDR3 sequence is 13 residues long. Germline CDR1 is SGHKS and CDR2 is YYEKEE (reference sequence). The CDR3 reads CASSWGTQETQYF. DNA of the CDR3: TGTGCCAGCAGCTGGGGGACCCAAGAGACCCAGTACTTC. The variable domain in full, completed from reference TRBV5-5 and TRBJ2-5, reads DAGVTQSPTHLIKTRGQQVTLRCSPISGHKSVSWYQQVLGQGPQFIFQYYEKEERGRGNFPDRFSARQFPNYSSELNVNALLLGDSALYLCASSWGTQETQYFGPGTRLLVL.

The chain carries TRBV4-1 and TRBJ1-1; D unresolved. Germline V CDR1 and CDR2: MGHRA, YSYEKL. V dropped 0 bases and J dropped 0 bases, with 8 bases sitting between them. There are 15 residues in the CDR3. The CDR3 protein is CASSQEEGLNTEAFF. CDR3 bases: TGCGCCAGCAGCCAAGAAGAGGGCCTGAACACTGAAGCTTTCTTT.

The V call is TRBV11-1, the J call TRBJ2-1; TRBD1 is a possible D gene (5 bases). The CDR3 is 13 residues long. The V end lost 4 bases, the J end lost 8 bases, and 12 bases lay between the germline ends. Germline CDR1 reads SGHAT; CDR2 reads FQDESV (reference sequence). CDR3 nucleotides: TGTGCCAGCAGCTCAAGACAAGGGGATGAGCAGTTCTTC. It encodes CASSSRQGDEQFF.

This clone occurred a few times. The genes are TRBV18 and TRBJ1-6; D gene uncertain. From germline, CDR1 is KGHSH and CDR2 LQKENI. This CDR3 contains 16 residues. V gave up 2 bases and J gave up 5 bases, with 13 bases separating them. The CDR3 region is CASSPRPPGDNSPLHF. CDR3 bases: TGTGCCAGCTCACCAAGACCCCCAGGCGATAATTCACCCCTCCACTTT.

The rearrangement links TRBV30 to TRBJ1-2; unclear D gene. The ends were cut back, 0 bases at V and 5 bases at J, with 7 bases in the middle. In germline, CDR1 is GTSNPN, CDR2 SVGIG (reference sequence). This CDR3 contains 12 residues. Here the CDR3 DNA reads TGTGCCTGGAGTGTCCCTCCATATGGCTACACCTTC. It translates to CAWSVPPYGYTF.

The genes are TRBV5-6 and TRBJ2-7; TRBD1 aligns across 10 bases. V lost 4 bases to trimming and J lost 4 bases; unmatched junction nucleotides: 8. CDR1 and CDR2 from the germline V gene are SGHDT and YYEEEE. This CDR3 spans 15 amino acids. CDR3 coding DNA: TGTGCCAGCAGCGAACGGGACAGGGGCCCTTACGAGCAGTACTTC. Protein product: CASSERDRGPYEQYF.

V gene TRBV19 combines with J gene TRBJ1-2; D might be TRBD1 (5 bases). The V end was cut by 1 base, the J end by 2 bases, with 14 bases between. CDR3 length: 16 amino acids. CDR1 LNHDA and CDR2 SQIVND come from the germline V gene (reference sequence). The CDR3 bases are TGTGCCAGTAGTATAGTTTCCGGACACAAGAACTATGGCTACACCTTC. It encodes CASSIVSGHKNYGYTF.

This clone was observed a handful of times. CDR3 amino acids: CASSQGGGYTF. The CDR3 bases are TGTGCCAGCAGCCAAGGGGGAGGCTACACCTTC. V is TRBV7-9 and J is TRBJ1-2; perhaps TRBD1 as D (6 bases). Germline-derived CDR1 and CDR2 are SEHNR and FQNEAQ (reference sequence). This CDR3 has 11 amino acids. Trimming removed 5 bases at V and 8 bases at J, with 9 bases between.

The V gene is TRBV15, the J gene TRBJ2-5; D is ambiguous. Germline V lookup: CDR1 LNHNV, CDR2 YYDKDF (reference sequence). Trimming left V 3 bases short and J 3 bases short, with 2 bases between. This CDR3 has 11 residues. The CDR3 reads CATSREETQYF. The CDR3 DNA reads TGTGCCACCAGCAGGGAAGAGACCCAGTACTTC.